Following are 12 T cell receptor beta chains from one sample sequenced in a study of long-term antiretroviral therapy in people with HIV. It was version v3.0 of the immunoSEQ assay that was run at survey level. The table came from immunoSEQ multiplex PCR; TCRdb's copy has only in-frame clones and leaves some out. The sample consists of around 30,000 clones, around 85% of them appearing once. The sample here was unsorted PBMCs, taken 2.3 years after starting antiretroviral therapy. The receptors shown here come from a man aged 40-55 years with HIV.

The chain is built from TRBV18 and TRBJ1-1; unclear D gene. CDR1 is KGHSH, CDR2 LQKENI, per germline. V was trimmed by 2 bases and J by 10 bases, leaving 17 bases between them. This CDR3 comprises 14 residues. CDR3 region: CASSPLEGQMGAFF. CDR3 bases: TGTGCCAGCTCACCATTAGAGGGTCAAATGGGAGCTTTCTTT.

This chain uses TRBV4-1 with TRBJ2-1; TRBD2 matches at 7 bases. The CDR3 loop spans 15 amino acids. Looked up from germline, CDR1 is MGHRA and CDR2 is YSYEKL. V trimming: 2 bases; J trimming: 7 bases; junction bases outside the gene matches: 8. This CDR3 is CASSQSSLALNEQFF. CDR3 sequence (DNA): TGCGCCAGCAGCCAAAGCTCACTAGCGTTGAATGAGCAGTTCTTC.

The V call is TRBV6-1, the J call TRBJ1-6, with unresolved D. CDR1 is MNHNS and CDR2 is SASEGT in the germline V gene. The V gene lost 1 base and the J gene lost 0 bases, with 19 bases spanning the gap. CDR3 length: 20 residues. This CDR3 is CASSEDYSWTTSSYNSPLHF. DNA for the CDR3: TGTGCCAGCAGTGAAGACTACAGCTGGACCACTAGCTCCTATAATTCACCCCTCCACTTT.

The chain couples TRBV19 to TRBJ1-1, with 7 bases fitting TRBD1. The CDR3 runs 14 residues. Germline CDR1 and CDR2: LNHDA and SQIVND (reference sequence). The ends lost 5 bases at V and 11 bases at J; junction bases unmatched: 14. CDR3 in amino acids: CASSPPGQPFEAFF. CDR3 bases: TGTGCCAGTAGTCCCCCGGGACAGCCGTTTGAGGCTTTCTTT.

The chain combines TRBV4-2 with TRBJ2-7, with 8 nucleotides matching TRBD2. CDR3 size: 15 residues. Trimming removed 0 bases from V and 2 bases from J; junction bases left unmatched: 3. Germline V gene sequence: CDR1 LGHNA, CDR2 YNFKEQ. The CDR3 sequence: CASSQDQAGAYEQYF. The CDR3 bases are TGTGCCAGCAGCCAAGATCAAGCGGGAGCCTACGAGCAGTACTTC.

The chain couples TRBV10-3 to TRBJ2-7; D unresolved. Per germline, CDR1 ENHRY and CDR2 SYGVKD. V was cut by 6 bases and J by 0 bases, with 3 bases left in between. CDR3 length: 11 amino acids. The CDR3 loop is CAIRDSYEQYF. CDR3 sequence (DNA): TGTGCCATCAGAGACTCCTACGAGCAGTACTTC.

The CDR3 spells CASSLVPDEQFF. CDR3 nucleotide sequence: TGCGCCAGCAGCCTTGTCCCTGATGAGCAGTTCTTC. V is TRBV5-1 and J is TRBJ2-1; D not certain. The V end lost 4 bases, the J end lost 8 bases, and 10 bases lay between the germline ends. Germline CDR1 SGHRS, CDR2 YFSETQ. This CDR3 has 12 residues.

The V call is TRBV5-1, the J call TRBJ1-2; D unresolved. V lost 3 bases and J 2 bases, leaving 11 bases between the germline ends. The germline gives CDR1 SGHRS, CDR2 YFSETQ. The CDR3 has 14 residues. CDR3 loop: CASSSGGQNYGYTF. CDR3 nucleotides: TGCGCCAGCAGCTCTGGAGGGCAGAACTATGGCTACACCTTC.

V is TRBV7-6 and J is TRBJ2-3; 10 bases match TRBD2. The germline CDR1 and CDR2 sequences are SGHVS and FNYEAQ. Unmatched junction bases numbered 13, after V lost 5 bases and J lost 2 bases. This CDR3 has 18 amino acids. The CDR3 bases are TGTGCCAGCAGCGAACCTAGCGGGAGACGAGGGAACACAGATACGCAGTATTTT. Translating gives CASSEPSGRRGNTDTQYF.

This CDR3 reads CASSELLGQISTDTQYF. In DNA form, the CDR3 reads TGCGCCAGCAGTGAGTTGCTAGGACAGATTAGCACAGATACGCAGTATTTT. This chain uses TRBV10-2 with TRBJ2-3, with a tentative D call TRBD1 (6 bases). V was trimmed by 1 base and J by 0 bases, leaving 14 bases between them. Germline V gene data show CDR1 as WSHSY and CDR2 as SAAADI. The CDR3 loop spans 17 amino acids.

The CDR3 DNA is TGTGCCAGCGAATCCCCACCGTCGGGGGACCCAGCGGGGGATACGCAGTATTTT. It is translated as CASESPPSGDPAGDTQYF. The chain is built from TRBV11-3 and TRBJ2-3; 7 bases are shared with TRBD2. Losses at the gene ends were 8 bases for V and 6 bases for J; bases not matched to a gene: 23. Looked up from germline, CDR1 is SGHNT and CDR2 is YENEEA. This CDR3 is 18 amino acids long.

The chain recombines TRBV2 with TRBJ2-3; a possible D gene is TRBD2 (6 bases). The CDR3 is 15 residues long. The V and J ends lost 6 bases and 3 bases respectively, with 16 bases between them. Germline V gives CDR1 SNHLY, CDR2 FYNNEI. The CDR3 DNA reads as TGTGCCAGCAGCGCCACCCGACTAGATACAGATACGCAGTATTTT. Translating gives CASSATRLDTDTQYF.